This T cell receptor (beta chain) was captured by sequencing in a study of cytomegalovirus exposure and HLA in healthy donors. The PCR had 60 Vbeta and 13 Jbeta primers. Libraries were prepared by immunoSEQ multiplex PCR; TCRdb keeps only in-frame clonotypes and omits some of them. The repertoire has 95,000 to 150,000 clones, roughly 70% of them found once; the top ten carry 4% to 5%. The CDR3 totals 18 residues. The V gene's germline CDR1 is SGHTA and CDR2 FQGNSA. J gave up 1 base and V 5 bases, and 13 bases lay outside the gene matches. Overall study results and limits: Prior analysis indicated that the majority of TCR beta V segments exhibited productivity approximately 87% or approximately 30% of the time.

In its sample, this clone was seen a few times. Its antigen is not known. This sequence joins TRBV7-2 and TRBJ2-2; 7 positions agree with TRBD1. The clonotype was recovered from a woman aged 40 to 50 in good health and CMV-seronegative. Sequences were obtained from PBMCs. In DNA form, the CDR3 reads TGTGCCAGCAGCCCTGGGACAGCCGATATCCTGAACACCGGGGAGCTGTTTTTT. Protein: CASSPGTADILNTGELFF.